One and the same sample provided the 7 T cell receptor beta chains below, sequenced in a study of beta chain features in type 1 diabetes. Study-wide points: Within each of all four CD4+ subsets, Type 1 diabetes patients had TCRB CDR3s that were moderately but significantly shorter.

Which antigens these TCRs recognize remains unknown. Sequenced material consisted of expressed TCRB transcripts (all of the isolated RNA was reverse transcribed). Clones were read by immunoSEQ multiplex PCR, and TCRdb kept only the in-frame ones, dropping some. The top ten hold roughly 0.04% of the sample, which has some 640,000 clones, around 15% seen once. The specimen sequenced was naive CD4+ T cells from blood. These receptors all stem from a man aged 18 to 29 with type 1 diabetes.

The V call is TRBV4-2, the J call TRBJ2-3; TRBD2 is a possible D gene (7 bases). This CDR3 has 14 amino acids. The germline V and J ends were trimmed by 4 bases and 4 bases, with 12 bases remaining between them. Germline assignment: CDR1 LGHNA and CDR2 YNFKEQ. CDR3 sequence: CASSPGGRADTQYF. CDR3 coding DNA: TGTGCCAGCAGCCCGGGGGGCCGAGCAGATACGCAGTATTTT.

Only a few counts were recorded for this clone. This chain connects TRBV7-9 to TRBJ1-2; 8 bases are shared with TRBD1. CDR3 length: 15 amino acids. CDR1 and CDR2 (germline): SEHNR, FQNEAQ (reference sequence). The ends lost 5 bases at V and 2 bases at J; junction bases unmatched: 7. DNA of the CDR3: TGTGCCAGCAGCCACTTAGGGACAGGAAACTATGGCTACACCTTC. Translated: CASSHLGTGNYGYTF. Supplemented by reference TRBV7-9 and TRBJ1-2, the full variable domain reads DTGVSQNPRHKITKRGQNVTFRCDPISEHNRLYWYRQTLGQGPEFLTYFQNEAQLEKSRLLSDRFSAERPKGSFSTLEIQRTEQGDSAMYLCASSHLGTGNYGYTFGSGTRLTVV.

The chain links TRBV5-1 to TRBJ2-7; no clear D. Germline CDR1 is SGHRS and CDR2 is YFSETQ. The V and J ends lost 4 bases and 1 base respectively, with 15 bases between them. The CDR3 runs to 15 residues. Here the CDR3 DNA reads TGCGCCAGCAGCGCCTCCAGTTCAACATCCTACGAGCAGTACTTC. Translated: CASSASSSTSYEQYF.

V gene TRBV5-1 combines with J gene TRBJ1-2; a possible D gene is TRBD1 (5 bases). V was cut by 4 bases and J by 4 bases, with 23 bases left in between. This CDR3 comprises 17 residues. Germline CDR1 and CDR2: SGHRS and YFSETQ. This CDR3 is CASSLTGYGANGYGYTF. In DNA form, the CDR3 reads TGCGCCAGCAGCCTTACGGGGTATGGGGCTAATGGCTATGGCTACACCTTC.

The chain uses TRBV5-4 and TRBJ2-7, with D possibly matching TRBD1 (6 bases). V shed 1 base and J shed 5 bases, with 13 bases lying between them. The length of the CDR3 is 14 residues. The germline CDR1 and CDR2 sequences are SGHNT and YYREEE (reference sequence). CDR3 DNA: TGTGCCAGCAGCTTGTGGCAGGGGCGGCACGAGCAGTACTTC. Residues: CASSLWQGRHEQYF.

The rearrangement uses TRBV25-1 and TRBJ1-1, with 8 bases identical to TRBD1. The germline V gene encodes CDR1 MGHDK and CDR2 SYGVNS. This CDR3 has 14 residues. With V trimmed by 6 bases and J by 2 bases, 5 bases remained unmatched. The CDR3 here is CASSSGTGNTEAFF. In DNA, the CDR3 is TGTGCCAGCAGCTCCGGGACAGGTAACACTGAAGCTTTCTTT.

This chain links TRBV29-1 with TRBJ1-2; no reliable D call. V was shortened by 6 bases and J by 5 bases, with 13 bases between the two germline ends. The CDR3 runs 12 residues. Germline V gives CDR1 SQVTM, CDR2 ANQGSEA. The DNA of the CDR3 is TGCAGCGTCGTGGCGGGTGGTTATGGCTACACCTTC. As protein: CSVVAGGYGYTF.